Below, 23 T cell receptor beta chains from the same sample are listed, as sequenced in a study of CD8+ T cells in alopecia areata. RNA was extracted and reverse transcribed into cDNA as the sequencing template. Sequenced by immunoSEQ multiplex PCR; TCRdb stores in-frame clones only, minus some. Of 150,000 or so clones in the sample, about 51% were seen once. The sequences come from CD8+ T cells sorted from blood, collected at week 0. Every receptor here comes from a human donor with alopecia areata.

The CDR3 loop is CASSLMGQDDGELFF. In DNA, the CDR3 is TGTGCCAGCAGTTTAATGGGACAGGACGACGGGGAGCTGTTTTTT. The chain employs TRBV7-6 and TRBJ2-2; TRBD1 matches 8 bases. The CDR3 is made up of 15 amino acids. J gave up 7 bases and V 6 bases, and 10 bases lay outside the gene matches. The germline CDR1 and CDR2 sequences are SGHVS and FNYEAQ.

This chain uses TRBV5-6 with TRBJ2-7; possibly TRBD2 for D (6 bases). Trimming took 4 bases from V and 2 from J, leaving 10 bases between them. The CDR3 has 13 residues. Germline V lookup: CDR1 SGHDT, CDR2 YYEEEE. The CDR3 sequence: CASSTGDAYEQYF. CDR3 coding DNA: TGTGCCAGCAGCACGGGAGATGCCTACGAGCAGTACTTC.

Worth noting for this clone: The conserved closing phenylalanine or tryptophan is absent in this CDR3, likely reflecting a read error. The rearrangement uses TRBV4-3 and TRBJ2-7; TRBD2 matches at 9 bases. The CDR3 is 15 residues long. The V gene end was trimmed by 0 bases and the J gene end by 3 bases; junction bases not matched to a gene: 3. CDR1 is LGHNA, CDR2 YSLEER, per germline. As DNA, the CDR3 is TGCGCCAGCAGCCAAGAGTTACTAGCGGGCTACGAGCAGTACCTC. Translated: CASSQELLAGYEQYL.

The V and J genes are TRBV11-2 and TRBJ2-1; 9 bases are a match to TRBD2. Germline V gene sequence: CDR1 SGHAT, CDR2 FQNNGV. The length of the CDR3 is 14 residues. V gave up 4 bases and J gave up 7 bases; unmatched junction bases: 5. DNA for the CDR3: TGTGCCAGCAGCTCTAGCGGGGCGGGGAATGAGCAGTTCTTC. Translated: CASSSSGAGNEQFF.

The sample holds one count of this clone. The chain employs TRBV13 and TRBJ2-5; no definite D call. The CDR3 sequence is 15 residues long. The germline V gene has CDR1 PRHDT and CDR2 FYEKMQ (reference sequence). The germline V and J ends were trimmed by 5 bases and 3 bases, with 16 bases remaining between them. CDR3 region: CASSPRNPGEETQYF. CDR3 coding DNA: TGTGCCAGCAGCCCAAGGAACCCGGGCGAAGAGACCCAGTACTTC.

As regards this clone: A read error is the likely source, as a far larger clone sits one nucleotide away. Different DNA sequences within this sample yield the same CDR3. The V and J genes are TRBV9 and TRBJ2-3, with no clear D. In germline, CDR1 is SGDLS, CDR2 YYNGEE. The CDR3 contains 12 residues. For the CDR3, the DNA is TGTGCCAGCAGCGCAAACACAGATACGCAATATTTT. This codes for CASSANTDTQYF.

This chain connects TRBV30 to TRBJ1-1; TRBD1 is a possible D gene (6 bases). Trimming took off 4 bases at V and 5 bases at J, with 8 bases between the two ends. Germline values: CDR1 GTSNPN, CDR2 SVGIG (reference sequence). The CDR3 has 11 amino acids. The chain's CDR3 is CAWIGGTEAFF. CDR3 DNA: TGTGCCTGGATAGGGGGTACTGAAGCTTTCTTT.

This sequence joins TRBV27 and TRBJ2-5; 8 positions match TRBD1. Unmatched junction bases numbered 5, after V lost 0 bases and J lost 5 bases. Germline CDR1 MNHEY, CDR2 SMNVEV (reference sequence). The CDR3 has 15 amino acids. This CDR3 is CASSLSRQGRETQYF. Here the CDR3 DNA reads TGTGCCAGCAGTTTATCGAGACAGGGGAGGGAGACCCAGTACTTC.

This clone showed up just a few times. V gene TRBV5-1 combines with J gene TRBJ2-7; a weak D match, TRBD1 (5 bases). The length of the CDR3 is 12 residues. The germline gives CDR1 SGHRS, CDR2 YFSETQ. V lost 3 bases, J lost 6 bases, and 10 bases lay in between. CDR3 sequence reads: CASSSVGAEQYF. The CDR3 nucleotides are TGCGCCAGCAGCTCGGTAGGGGCCGAGCAGTACTTC.

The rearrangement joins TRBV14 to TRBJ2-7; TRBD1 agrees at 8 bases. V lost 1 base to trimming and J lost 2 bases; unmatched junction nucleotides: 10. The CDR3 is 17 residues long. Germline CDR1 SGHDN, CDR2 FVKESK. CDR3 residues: CASSQVYETGDTYEQYF. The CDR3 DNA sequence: TGTGCCAGCAGCCAAGTGTACGAGACAGGGGATACCTACGAGCAGTACTTC.

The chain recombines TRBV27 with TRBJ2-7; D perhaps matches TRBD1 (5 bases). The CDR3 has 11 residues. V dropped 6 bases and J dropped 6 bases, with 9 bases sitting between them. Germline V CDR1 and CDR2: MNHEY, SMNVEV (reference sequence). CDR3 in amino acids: CASSDRSEQYF. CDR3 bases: TGTGCCAGCAGCGACAGAAGCGAGCAGTACTTC.

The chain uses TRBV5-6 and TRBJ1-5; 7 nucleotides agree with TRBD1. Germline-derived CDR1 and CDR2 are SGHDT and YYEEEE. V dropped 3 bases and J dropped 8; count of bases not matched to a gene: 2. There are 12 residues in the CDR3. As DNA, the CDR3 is TGTGCCAGCAGCTCAGGGGGAGAGCCCCAGCATTTT. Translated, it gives CASSSGGEPQHF.

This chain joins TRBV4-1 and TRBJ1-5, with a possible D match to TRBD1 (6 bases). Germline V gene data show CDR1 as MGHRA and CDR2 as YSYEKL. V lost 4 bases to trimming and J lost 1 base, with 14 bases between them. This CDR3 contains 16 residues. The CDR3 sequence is CASSRTPQGSNQPQHF. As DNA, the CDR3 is TGCGCCAGCAGCCGTACTCCTCAGGGGAGCAATCAGCCCCAGCATTTT.

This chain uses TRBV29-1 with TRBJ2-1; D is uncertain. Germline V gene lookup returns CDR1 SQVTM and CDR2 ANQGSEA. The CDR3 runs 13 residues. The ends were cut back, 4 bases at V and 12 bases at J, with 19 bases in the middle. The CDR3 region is CSVAGGMEYGQFF. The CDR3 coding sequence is TGCAGCGTTGCGGGTGGGATGGAGTATGGGCAGTTCTTC.

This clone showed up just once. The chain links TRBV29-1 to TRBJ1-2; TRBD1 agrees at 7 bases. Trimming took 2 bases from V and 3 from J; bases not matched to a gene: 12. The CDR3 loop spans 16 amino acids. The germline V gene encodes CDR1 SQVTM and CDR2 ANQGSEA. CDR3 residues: CSVESGGKADYYGYTF. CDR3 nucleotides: TGCAGCGTTGAATCAGGGGGTAAGGCAGACTACTATGGCTACACCTTC.

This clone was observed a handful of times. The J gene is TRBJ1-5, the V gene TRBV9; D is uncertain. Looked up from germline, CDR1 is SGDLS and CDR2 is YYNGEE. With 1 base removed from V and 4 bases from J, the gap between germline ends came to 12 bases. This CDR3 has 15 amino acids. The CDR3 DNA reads TGTGCCAGCAGCGTAACGGACGGGAGAAATCAGCCCCAGCATTTT. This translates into CASSVTDGRNQPQHF.

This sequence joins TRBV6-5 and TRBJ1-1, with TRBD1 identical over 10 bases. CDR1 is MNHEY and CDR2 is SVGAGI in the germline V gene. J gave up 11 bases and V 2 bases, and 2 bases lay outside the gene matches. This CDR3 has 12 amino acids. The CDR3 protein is CASSYGQGVAFF. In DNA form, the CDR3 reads TGTGCCAGCAGTTACGGACAGGGGGTCGCTTTCTTT.

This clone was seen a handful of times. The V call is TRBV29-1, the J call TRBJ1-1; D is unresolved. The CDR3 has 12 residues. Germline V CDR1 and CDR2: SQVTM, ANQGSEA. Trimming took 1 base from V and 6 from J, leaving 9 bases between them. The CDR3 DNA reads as TGCAGCGTTGAAGTCGGGTCCCCTGAAGCTTTCTTT. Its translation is CSVEVGSPEAFF.

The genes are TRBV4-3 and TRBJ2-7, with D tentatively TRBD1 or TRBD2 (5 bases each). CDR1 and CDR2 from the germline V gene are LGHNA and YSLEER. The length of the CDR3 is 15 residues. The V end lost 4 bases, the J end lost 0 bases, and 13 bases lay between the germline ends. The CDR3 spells CASSRTRTDSYEQYF. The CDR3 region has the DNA TGCGCCAGCAGCCGGACAAGGACTGACTCCTACGAGCAGTACTTC.

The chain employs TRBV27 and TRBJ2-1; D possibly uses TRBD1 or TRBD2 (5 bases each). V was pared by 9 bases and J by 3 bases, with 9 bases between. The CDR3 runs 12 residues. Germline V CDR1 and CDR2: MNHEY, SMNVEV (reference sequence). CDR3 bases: TGTGCCAGTCGGGGCCTCTACAATGAGCAGTTCTTC. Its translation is CASRGLYNEQFF.

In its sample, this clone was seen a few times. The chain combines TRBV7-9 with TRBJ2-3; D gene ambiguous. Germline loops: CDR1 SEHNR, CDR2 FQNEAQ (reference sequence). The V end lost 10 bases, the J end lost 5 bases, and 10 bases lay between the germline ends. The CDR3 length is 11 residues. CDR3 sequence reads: CATFYGDTQYF. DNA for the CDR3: TGTGCCACTTTTTACGGAGATACGCAGTATTTT.

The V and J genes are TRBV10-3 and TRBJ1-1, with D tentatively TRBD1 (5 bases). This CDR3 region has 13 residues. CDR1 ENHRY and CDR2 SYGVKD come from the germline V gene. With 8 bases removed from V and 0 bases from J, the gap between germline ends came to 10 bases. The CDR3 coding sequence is TGTGCCATCTGGAACAGGATGAACACTGAAGCTTTCTTT. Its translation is CAIWNRMNTEAFF.

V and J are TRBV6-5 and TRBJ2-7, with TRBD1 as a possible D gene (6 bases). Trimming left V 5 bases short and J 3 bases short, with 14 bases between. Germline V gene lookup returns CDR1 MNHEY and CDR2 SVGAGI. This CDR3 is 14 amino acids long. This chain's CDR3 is CASSEIGRGYEQYF. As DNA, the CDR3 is TGTGCCAGCAGTGAGATCGGCAGGGGCTACGAGCAGTACTTC.